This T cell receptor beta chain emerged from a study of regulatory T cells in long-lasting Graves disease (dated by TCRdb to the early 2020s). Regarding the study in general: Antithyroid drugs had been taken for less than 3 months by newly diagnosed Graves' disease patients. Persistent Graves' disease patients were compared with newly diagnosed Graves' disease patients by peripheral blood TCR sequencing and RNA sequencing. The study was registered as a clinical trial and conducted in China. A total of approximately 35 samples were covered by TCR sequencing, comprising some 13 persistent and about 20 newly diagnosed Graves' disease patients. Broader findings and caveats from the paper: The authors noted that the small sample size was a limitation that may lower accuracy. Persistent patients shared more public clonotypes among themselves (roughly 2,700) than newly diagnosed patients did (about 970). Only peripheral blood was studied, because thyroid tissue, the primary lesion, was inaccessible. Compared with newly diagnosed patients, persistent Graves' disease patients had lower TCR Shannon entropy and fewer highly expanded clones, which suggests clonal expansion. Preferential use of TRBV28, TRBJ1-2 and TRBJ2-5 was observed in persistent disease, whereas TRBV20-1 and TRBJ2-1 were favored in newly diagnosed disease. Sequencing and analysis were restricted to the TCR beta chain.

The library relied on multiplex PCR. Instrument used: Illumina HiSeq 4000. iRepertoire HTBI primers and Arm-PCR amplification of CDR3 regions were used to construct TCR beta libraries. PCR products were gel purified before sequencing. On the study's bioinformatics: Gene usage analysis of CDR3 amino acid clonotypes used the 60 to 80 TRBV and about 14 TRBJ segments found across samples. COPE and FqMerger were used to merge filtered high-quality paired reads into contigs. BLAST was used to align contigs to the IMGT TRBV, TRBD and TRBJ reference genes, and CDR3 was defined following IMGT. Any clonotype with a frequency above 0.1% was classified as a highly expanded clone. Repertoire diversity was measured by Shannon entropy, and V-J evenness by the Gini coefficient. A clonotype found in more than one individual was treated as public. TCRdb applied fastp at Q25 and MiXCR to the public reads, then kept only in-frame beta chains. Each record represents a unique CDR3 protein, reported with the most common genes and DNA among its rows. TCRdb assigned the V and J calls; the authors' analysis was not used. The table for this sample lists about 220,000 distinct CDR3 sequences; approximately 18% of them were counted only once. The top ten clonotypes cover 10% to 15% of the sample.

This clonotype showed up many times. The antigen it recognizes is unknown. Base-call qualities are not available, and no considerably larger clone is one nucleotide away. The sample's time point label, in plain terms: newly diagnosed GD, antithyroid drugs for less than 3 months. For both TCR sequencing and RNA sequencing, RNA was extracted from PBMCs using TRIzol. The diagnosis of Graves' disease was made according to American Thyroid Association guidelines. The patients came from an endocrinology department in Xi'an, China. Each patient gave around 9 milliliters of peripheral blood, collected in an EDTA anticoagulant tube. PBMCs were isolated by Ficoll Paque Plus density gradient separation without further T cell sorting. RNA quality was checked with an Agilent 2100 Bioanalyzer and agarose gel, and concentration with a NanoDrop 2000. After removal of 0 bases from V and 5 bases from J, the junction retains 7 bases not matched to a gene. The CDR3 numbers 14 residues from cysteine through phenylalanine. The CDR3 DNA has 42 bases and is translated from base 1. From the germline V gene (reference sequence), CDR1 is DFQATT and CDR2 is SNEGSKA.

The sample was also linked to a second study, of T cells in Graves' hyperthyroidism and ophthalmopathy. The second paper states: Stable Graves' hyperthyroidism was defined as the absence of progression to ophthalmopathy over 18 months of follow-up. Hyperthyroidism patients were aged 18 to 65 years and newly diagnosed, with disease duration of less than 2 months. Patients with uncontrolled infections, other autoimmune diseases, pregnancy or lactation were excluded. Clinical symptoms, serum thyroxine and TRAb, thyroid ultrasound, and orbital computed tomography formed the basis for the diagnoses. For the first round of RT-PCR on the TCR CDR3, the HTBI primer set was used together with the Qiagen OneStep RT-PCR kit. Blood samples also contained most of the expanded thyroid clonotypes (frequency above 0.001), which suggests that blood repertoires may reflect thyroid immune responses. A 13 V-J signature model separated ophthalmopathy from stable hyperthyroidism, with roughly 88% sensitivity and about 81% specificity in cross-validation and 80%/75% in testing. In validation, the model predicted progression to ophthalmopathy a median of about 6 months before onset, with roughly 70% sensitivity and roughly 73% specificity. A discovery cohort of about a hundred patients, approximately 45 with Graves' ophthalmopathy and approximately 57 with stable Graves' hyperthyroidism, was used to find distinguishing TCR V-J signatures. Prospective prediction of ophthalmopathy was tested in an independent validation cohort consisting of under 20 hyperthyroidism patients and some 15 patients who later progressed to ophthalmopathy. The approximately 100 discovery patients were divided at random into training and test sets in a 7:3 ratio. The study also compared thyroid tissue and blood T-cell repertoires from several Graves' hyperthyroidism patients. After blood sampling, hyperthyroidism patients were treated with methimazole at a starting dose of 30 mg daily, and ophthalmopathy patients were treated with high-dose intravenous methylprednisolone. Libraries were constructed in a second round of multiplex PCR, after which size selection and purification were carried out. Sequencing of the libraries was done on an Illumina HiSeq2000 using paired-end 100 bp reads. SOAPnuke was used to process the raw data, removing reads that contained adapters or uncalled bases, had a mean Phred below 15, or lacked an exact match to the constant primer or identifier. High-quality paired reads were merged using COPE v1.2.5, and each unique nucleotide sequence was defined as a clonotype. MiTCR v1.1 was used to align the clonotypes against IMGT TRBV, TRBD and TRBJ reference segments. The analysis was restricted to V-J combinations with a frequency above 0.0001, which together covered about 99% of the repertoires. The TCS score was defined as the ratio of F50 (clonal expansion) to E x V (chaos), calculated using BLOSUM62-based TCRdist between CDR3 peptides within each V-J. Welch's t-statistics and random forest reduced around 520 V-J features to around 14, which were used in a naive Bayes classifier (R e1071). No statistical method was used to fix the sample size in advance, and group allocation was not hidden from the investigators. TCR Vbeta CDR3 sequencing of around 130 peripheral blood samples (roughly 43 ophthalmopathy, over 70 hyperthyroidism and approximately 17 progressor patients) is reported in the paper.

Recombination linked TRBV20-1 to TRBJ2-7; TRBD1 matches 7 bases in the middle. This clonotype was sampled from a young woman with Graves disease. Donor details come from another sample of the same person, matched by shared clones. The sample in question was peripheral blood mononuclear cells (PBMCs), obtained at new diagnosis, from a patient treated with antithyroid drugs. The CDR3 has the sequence CSARDRARGNEQYF. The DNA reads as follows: TGCAGTGCTAGAGATCGGGCCAGGGGGAACGAGCAGTACTTC.